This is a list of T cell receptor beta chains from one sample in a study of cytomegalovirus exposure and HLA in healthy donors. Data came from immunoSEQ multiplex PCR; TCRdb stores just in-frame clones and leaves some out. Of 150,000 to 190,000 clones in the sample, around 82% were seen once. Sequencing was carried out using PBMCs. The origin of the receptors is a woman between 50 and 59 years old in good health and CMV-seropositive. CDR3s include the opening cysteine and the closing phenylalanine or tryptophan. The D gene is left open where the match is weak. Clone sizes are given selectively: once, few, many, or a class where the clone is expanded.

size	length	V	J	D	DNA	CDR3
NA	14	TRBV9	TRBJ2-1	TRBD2	TGTGCCAGCAGCGTAGCTGCGGGGGGGCGGGAGCAGTTCTTC	CASSVAAGGREQFF
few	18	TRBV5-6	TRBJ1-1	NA	TGTGCCAGCAGCTTGTGGGGGGGGCTAGAAAAAATGAACACTGAAGCTTTCTTT	CASSLWGGLEKMNTEAFF
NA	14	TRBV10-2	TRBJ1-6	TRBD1	TGCGCCAGCGGGCTCGGGACAGTGAATTCACCCCTCCACTTT	CASGLGTVNSPLHF
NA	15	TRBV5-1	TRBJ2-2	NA	TGCGCCAGCAGCTTAGGAGGGTCGAACACCGGGGAGCTGTTTTTT	CASSLGGSNTGELFF
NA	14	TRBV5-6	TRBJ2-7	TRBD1	TGTGCCAGCAGCGGCGACAGGGGGTTGTTCGAGCAGTACTTC	CASSGDRGLFEQYF
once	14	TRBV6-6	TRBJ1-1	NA	TGTGCCAGCAGCCCCGGGAAGGGGAACACTGAAGCTTTCTTT	CASSPGKGNTEAFF
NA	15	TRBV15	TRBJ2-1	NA	TGTGCCACCAGCAGAGATTGGAGGGACCACAATGAGCAGTTCTTC	CATSRDWRDHNEQFF
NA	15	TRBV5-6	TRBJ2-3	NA	TGTGCCAGCAGCTTAGTCCTAGCTAGCACAGATACGCAGTATTTT	CASSLVLASTDTQYF
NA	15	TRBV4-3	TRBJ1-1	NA	TGCGCCAGCAGCCACCCCGGGACACCACGCACTGAAGCTTTCTTT	CASSHPGTPRTEAFF
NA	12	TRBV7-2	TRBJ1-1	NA	TGTGCCCAGGGGACCTCGGACACTGAAGCTTTCTTT	CAQGTSDTEAFF
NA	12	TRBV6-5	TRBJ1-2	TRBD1	TGTGCCAGCAGAACAGGGGGGAATGGCTACACCTTC	CASRTGGNGYTF
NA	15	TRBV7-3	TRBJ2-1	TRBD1	TGTGCCAGCAGCCCGGACAGGAGCTCCTACAATGAGCAGTTCTTC	CASSPDRSSYNEQFF
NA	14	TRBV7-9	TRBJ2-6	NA	TGTGCCAGCATAGATAATTCTGGGGCCAACGTCCTGACTTTC	CASIDNSGANVLTF
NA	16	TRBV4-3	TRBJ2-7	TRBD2	TGCGCCAGCAGCCAAGAATTGGGGACTAGCGACTACGAGCAGTACTTC	CASSQELGTSDYEQYF
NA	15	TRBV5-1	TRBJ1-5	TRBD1	TGCGCCAGCAGCCCGGGGGACAGCCACTATCAGCCCCAGCATTTT	CASSPGDSHYQPQHF
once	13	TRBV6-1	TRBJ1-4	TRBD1	TGTGCCAGCAGTCAACAGGGGTATGAAAAACTGTTTTTT	CASSQQGYEKLFF
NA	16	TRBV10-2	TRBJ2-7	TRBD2	TGCGCCAGCAGTGAGTTGGCGGGGGGGCAATTGGGCGAGCAGTACTTC	CASSELAGGQLGEQYF
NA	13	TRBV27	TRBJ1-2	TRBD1	TGTGCCAGCAGTTCGACAGGGGTCTATGGCTACACCTTC	CASSSTGVYGYTF
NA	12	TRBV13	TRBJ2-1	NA	TGTGCCAGCAGCCAGACCTTCAGGGAGCAGTTCTTC	CASSQTFREQFF
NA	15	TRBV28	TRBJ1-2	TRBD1	TGTGCCAGCACCCATAGGACAGGGGGCAGCTATGGCTACACCTTC	CASTHRTGGSYGYTF
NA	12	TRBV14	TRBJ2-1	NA	TGTGCCAGCAGGGAGGGACAGAGTGAGCAGTTCTTC	CASREGQSEQFF
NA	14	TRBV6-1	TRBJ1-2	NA	TGTGCCAGCAGTGTTAAGACAGGCATCTATGGCTACACCTTC	CASSVKTGIYGYTF
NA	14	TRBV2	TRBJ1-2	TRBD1	TGTGCCAGCAGTGAAGCGGACAGGGTCTATGGCTACACCTTC	CASSEADRVYGYTF
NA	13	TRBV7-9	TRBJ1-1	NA	TGTGCCAGCAGCTTAGCGAGCGGGGAAAGGGCTTTCTTT	CASSLASGERAFF
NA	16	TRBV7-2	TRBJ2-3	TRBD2	TGTGCCAGCTCACCCCGCCACCGGGGGGGAACAGATACGCAGTATTTT	CASSPRHRGGTDTQYF
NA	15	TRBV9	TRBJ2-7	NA	TGTGCCAGCAGCCCCAGCCCCACGGGGACCTACGAGCAGTACTTC	CASSPSPTGTYEQYF
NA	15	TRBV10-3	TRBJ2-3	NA	TGTGCCATCAGTATACAGTTCCACTCCACAGATACGCAGTATTTT	CAISIQFHSTDTQYF
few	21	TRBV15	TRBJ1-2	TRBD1	TGTGCCACCAGCTATAGCACAGGGGAGTTCATTTTTTTAGTAAGGGGTAGGGGCTACACCTTC	CATSYSTGEFIFLVRGRGYTF
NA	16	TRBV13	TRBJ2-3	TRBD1	TGTGCCAGCAGCTTAGGGTACAGGGGAGGCACAGATACGCAGTATTTT	CASSLGYRGGTDTQYF
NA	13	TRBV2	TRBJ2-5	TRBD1	TGTGCCAGCAGTCCAGGGGGCCCCGGGGCCCAGTACTTC	CASSPGGPGAQYF
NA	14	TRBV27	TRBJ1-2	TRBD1	TGTGCCAGCAGCCGACAGGGGGCTAACTATGGCTACACCTTC	CASSRQGANYGYTF